Shown below are 26 T cell receptor beta chains from a single sample sequenced in a study of blood T cell repertoires in COVID-19. Profiling relied on immunoSEQ multiplex PCR, and the TCRdb table lists in-frame clones only, not all of them. The sample yields about 310,000 clones, around 87% seen once. Sequenced: peripheral blood. All receptors derive from a woman aged 45-59 years who had recovered from COVID-19.

The rearrangement links TRBV7-8 to TRBJ2-7; D remains ambiguous. V was trimmed by 1 base and J by 2 bases, leaving 12 bases between them. The CDR3 is 15 residues long. CDR1 and CDR2 from the germline V gene are SGHVS and FQNEAQ. CDR3 coding DNA: TGTGCCAGCAGCTTAGGGATCGCAGGTCCCTACGAGCAGTACTTC. The encoded protein is CASSLGIAGPYEQYF.

The V and J genes are TRBV20-1 and TRBJ2-5, with D perhaps matching TRBD1 (5 bases). Germline CDR1 is DFQATT and CDR2 is SNEGSKA (reference sequence). The V gene lost 3 bases and the J gene lost 5 bases, with 13 bases spanning the gap. The length of the CDR3 is 13 residues. The CDR3 here is CSASIPGMETQYF. In DNA, the CDR3 is TGCAGTGCTAGTATCCCAGGGATGGAGACCCAGTACTTC.

This sequence joins TRBV2 and TRBJ2-1, with 15 bases fitting TRBD2. Germline CDR1 is SNHLY and CDR2 is FYNNEI. This CDR3 has 21 residues. The junction had 14 bases not matched to a gene; V was cut back by 0 bases and J by 5 bases. CDR3 in DNA: TGTGCCAGCAGTGAAGCGCCGTGGAGGACTAGCGGGAGGGTTGAGAACAATGAGCAGTTCTTC. Amino acids: CASSEAPWRTSGRVENNEQFF.

This rearrangement joins TRBV7-2 to TRBJ1-2, with 7 bases that match TRBD1. The J segment lost 10 bases and the V segment lost 3 bases, leaving 5 bases of the junction unmatched. The CDR3 runs to 12 residues. Germline CDR1 reads SGHTA; CDR2 reads FQGNSA. CDR3 nucleotides: TGTGCCAGCAGCTTTAACAGGGGATCCTACACCTTC. The encoded protein is CASSFNRGSYTF.

The gene calls are TRBV2 and TRBJ1-5, with a possible D match to TRBD1 (5 bases). The V gene's germline CDR1 is SNHLY and CDR2 FYNNEI. CDR3 length: 13 amino acids. Trimming pared 5 bases from V and 6 bases from J, leaving 11 bases between. The CDR3 DNA sequence: TGTGCCAGCAGTCGTCAGGGTTCTCAGCCCCAGCATTTT. It encodes CASSRQGSQPQHF.

The chain employs TRBV10-3 and TRBJ2-3; 9 nucleotides line up with TRBD2. Germline trimming cut 8 bases from V and 3 bases from J; bases unmatched to any gene: 6. This CDR3 spans 14 amino acids. The germline V gene encodes CDR1 ENHRY and CDR2 SYGVKD. The CDR3 protein is CAISLAGQTDTQYF. In nucleotides, the CDR3 is TGTGCCATCTCCCTAGCGGGGCAAACAGATACGCAGTATTTT.

The chain carries TRBV27 and TRBJ2-1, with 9 bases fitting TRBD2. The CDR3 consists of 16 residues. The V segment lost 2 bases and the J segment 0 bases; nucleotides outside the gene matches: 2. Germline lookup yields CDR1 MNHEY and CDR2 SMNVEV (reference sequence). CDR3 in amino acids: CASSLGGRGSYNEQFF. The CDR3 DNA is TGTGCCAGCAGTTTAGGCGGGAGGGGCTCCTACAATGAGCAGTTCTTC.

The chain combines TRBV5-1 with TRBJ1-4; a weak D match, TRBD1 (5 bases). The CDR3 is made up of 14 amino acids. Trimming stripped 0 bases from V and 5 bases from J, with 8 bases between. Germline loops: CDR1 SGHRS, CDR2 YFSETQ. The CDR3 DNA follows: TGCGCCAGCAGCTTGGGCAGGGTGAATGAAAAACTGTTTTTT. Encoded protein: CASSLGRVNEKLFF.

This clone was recorded only once. The CDR3 DNA reads TGTGCCAGCAGTTACGATGCAGGGAATAATTCACCCCTCCACTTT. Amino acid sequence: CASSYDAGNNSPLHF. The chain links TRBV6-2 or TRBV6-3 to TRBJ1-6; a possible D gene is TRBD1 (5 bases). The V and J ends lost 2 bases and 5 bases respectively, with 10 bases between them. The CDR3 totals 15 residues. Per germline, CDR1 MNHEY and CDR2 SVGEGT.

V and J are TRBV4-3 and TRBJ1-4; D might be TRBD1 (6 bases). Deletions cut 1 base from V and 4 bases from J, with 10 bases between. This CDR3 comprises 15 residues. Germline V gene data show CDR1 as LGHNA and CDR2 as YSLEER. CDR3 amino acids: CASSQVTGSNEKLFF. The CDR3, as DNA: TGCGCCAGCAGCCAAGTTACAGGGAGTAATGAAAAACTGTTTTTT.

The chain recombines TRBV27 with TRBJ1-4; a possible D gene is TRBD1 (5 bases). Germline V gene data show CDR1 as MNHEY and CDR2 as SMNVEV (reference sequence). V shed 0 bases and J shed 8 bases, with 13 bases lying between them. The CDR3 loop spans 15 amino acids. For the CDR3, the DNA is TGTGCCAGCAGTTTATCACGAGGGACTAGGGAAAAACTGTTTTTT. Its protein is CASSLSRGTREKLFF. Combining the CDR3 with reference TRBV27 and TRBJ1-4 gives the whole variable domain EAQVTQNPRYLITVTGKKLTVTCSQNMNHEYMSWYRQDPGLGLRQIYYSMNVEVTDKGDVPEGYKVSRKEKRNFPLILESPSPNQTSLYFCASSLSRGTREKLFFGSGTQLSVL.

This clone was picked up a small number of times. Germline is not matched at one junction end, which may reflect a read error. The chain employs TRBV7-7 and TRBJ2-5; 10 bases fit TRBD2. Germline V gene data show CDR1 as SSHAT and CDR2 as FNYEAQ (reference sequence). The CDR3 covers 16 residues. This chain's CDR3 is CASSLGLSGREETQYF. CDR3 bases: TGTGCTAGCAGCTTAGGTCTGAGCGGGAGGGAAGAGACCCAGTACTTC.

This chain links TRBV19 with TRBJ1-5; 7 bases line up with TRBD1. J was trimmed by 0 bases and V by 3 bases; bases with no gene match: 26. The CDR3 covers 23 residues. CDR1 and CDR2 from the germline V gene are LNHDA and SQIVND (reference sequence). The CDR3: CASSILYYYDREKQFNSNQPQHF. CDR3 DNA sequence: TGTGCCAGTAGTATTCTTTATTATTACGACAGGGAGAAACAATTTAATAGCAATCAGCCCCAGCATTTT.

The chain combines TRBV28 with TRBJ1-3; 7 bases line up with TRBD1. CDR3 length: 17 amino acids. V lost 5 bases, J lost 4 bases, and 14 bases stayed unmatched. CDR1 and CDR2 (germline): MDHEN, SYDVKM. The CDR3 sequence: CASSPSRRGVVGNTIYF. The DNA for the CDR3 is TGTGCCAGCAGTCCCTCCCGCAGGGGGGTAGTAGGAAACACCATATATTTT.

This clone came up once. The chain links TRBV9 to TRBJ2-1, with TRBD1 matching 8 bases. CDR1 is SGDLS, CDR2 YYNGEE, per germline. V dropped 3 bases and J dropped 2; count of bases not matched to a gene: 4. This CDR3 spans 15 amino acids. CDR3 in amino acids: CASSATGAPYNEQFF. Here the CDR3 DNA reads TGTGCCAGCAGCGCGACAGGGGCCCCCTACAATGAGCAGTTCTTC.

The chain links TRBV29-1 to TRBJ1-2, with 7 bases lining up with TRBD1. The CDR3 is 13 residues long. Germline-derived CDR1 and CDR2 are SQVTM and ANQGSEA. The V gene end was trimmed by 7 bases and the J gene end by 0 bases; junction bases not matched to a gene: 5. The CDR3 nucleotides are TGCAGCGGGAGGGACAGTGCTAACTATGGCTACACCTTC. The encoded protein is CSGRDSANYGYTF. The whole variable domain, filled in from reference TRBV29-1 and TRBJ1-2, reads SAVISQKPSRDICQRGTSLTIQCQVDSQVTMMFWYRQQPGQSLTLIATANQGSEATYESGFVIDKFPISRPNLTFSTLTVSNMSPEDSSIYLCSGRDSANYGYTFGSGTRLTVV.

This clone was seen a single time. The chain couples TRBV6-5 to TRBJ1-3; D remains ambiguous. From germline, CDR1 is MNHEY and CDR2 SVGAGI. The length of the CDR3 is 15 residues. V was pared by 2 bases and J by 4 bases, with 12 bases between. The CDR3 region has the DNA TGTGCCAGCAGTTACCGGGGAGTTGCGGGAAACACCATATATTTT. Translation: CASSYRGVAGNTIYF.

This clone was recorded once. The V call is TRBV19, the J call TRBJ1-1; D gene uncertain. The CDR3 is made up of 14 amino acids. CDR1 LNHDA and CDR2 SQIVND come from the germline V gene (reference sequence). V lost 2 bases and J 1 base, leaving 8 bases between the germline ends. CDR3 coding DNA: TGTGCCAGTAGTATATTTGGAGAGAACACTGAAGCTTTCTTT. Amino acid sequence: CASSIFGENTEAFF.

V usage is TRBV6-6 and J usage is TRBJ2-7; 7 nucleotides match TRBD2. V trimming: 5 bases; J trimming: 4 bases; junction bases outside the gene matches: 11. Germline V gives CDR1 MNHNY, CDR2 SVGAGI (reference sequence). The CDR3 totals 15 residues. CDR3 amino acids: CASSRPQRGGYEQYF. CDR3 DNA sequence: TGTGCCAGCAGTCGTCCCCAGCGGGGAGGATACGAGCAGTACTTC.

The chain joins TRBV28 to TRBJ2-1, with TRBD2 identical over 13 bases. The germline V gene has CDR1 MDHEN and CDR2 SYDVKM. With V trimmed by 4 bases and J by 2 bases, 8 bases remained unmatched. CDR3 length: 18 amino acids. In DNA form, the CDR3 reads TGTGCCAGCAGTTCCATCCTACTAGCGGGAGGGCCCTACAATGAGCAGTTCTTC. This encodes CASSSILLAGGPYNEQFF.

J is TRBJ2-2 and V is TRBV30; 9 bases line up with TRBD2. The germline V gene has CDR1 GTSNPN and CDR2 SVGIG (reference sequence). This CDR3 is built from 14 residues. V dropped 4 bases and J dropped 1; count of bases not matched to a gene: 1. DNA of the CDR3: TGTGCCTGGATGACTAGCGGGAACACCGGGGAGCTGTTTTTT. Translated, it gives CAWMTSGNTGELFF.

This chain's CDR3 is CASSILQADLLGGDEQFF. CDR3 sequence (DNA): TGTGCCAGTAGTATTCTTCAAGCGGACCTCCTCGGAGGTGATGAGCAGTTCTTC. This sequence joins TRBV19 and TRBJ2-1, with a weak D call TRBD2 (5 bases). Germline lookup yields CDR1 LNHDA and CDR2 SQIVND (reference sequence). V shed 3 bases and J shed 8 bases, with 26 bases lying between them. The CDR3 loop spans 18 amino acids.

The genes are TRBV7-9 and TRBJ2-2; 12 bases align to TRBD2. This CDR3 region has 18 residues. The germline V gene encodes CDR1 SEHNR and CDR2 FQNEAQ (reference sequence). J lost 4 bases, V lost 8 bases, and 14 bases had no gene match. The CDR3 region has the DNA TGTGCCAGCGGATGGACTAGCGGGGATCCTCGGGCCACCGGGGAGCTGTTTTTT. Translation gives CASGWTSGDPRATGELFF.

This chain uses TRBV7-2 with TRBJ1-1; the D is unclear. In germline, CDR1 is SGHTA, CDR2 FQGNSA. The CDR3 has 14 residues. The V and J ends lost 2 bases and 4 bases respectively, with 11 bases between them. DNA for the CDR3: TGTGCCAGCAGCTTATATCCAGAGGGCACTGAAGCTTTCTTT. It codes for CASSLYPEGTEAFF.

J is TRBJ2-7 and V is TRBV7-2, with D perhaps TRBD2 (5 bases). This CDR3 is 15 amino acids long. V lost 1 base and J lost 0, with 10 bases in between. Germline V lookup: CDR1 SGHTA, CDR2 FQGNSA. In nucleotides, the CDR3 is TGTGCCAGCAGCTTAGGGGGAGCGAGCTCCTACGAGCAGTACTTC. This gives the protein CASSLGGASSYEQYF.

This clone has only one observation. The chain carries TRBV3-1 (or the pseudogene TRBV3-2) and TRBJ2-4; D possibly corresponds to TRBD1 (5 bases). The CDR3 is made up of 17 amino acids. Germline-derived CDR1 and CDR2 are LGHDT and YNNKEL (reference sequence). Trimming cost V 0 bases and J 2 bases, with 14 bases left between them. CDR3 bases: TGTGCCAGCAGCCAAGATTTCACAGGAGTTACCAAAAACATTCAGTACTTC. Encoded protein: CASSQDFTGVTKNIQYF.